Listed below are T cell receptor beta chains from one sample, sequenced in a study of molecular identifiers for immune sequencing clone quantification. TCRdb re-called the PCR reads with MiXCR, one entry per CDR3 protein. The table includes over 85,000 distinct CDR3 sequences, 30% to 45% detected once. Material for sequencing was naive CD8+ T cells from blood, with Jurkat cell RNA spiked in. These receptors were collected from a human donor in good health. Some libraries in this study had Jurkat cell RNA spiked in. Each CDR3 is given with its conserved first and last residue. D genes are given only for firm matches. Clone size is shown for a subset of rows, as once, few, many or a class of expanded clone.

d_call j_call clone_size v_call cdr3_nt cdr3_aa
. TRBJ1-5 many TRBV5-1 TGCGCCAGCAGCTTAGCGGACAGCAATCAGCCCCAGCATTTT CASSLADSNQPQHF
. TRBJ2-3 many TRBV9 TGTGCCAGCTACGATTCTAGCACAGATACGCAGTATTTT CASYDSSTDTQYF
. TRBJ2-4 many TRBV25-1 TGTGCCAGCAGGTCCCCCACCATTTGGGTCAAAAACATTCAGTACTTC CASRSPTIWVKNIQYF
TRBD2 TRBJ2-1 few TRBV6-2/TRBV6-3 TGTGCCAGCAGTTACTTTGGTAGCGGGAGCCGCGAGCAGTTCTTC CASSYFGSGSREQFF
. TRBJ2-1 . TRBV7-9 TGTGCCAGCAGCTTAGAAACACAGAAAGTTGAGCAGTTCTTC CASSLETQKVEQFF
TRBD2 TRBJ2-1 . TRBV27 TGTGCCAGCAGTTTAGTTCCGGGACTAGCGTCCGGTGAGCAGTTCTTC CASSLVPGLASGEQFF
. TRBJ2-5 . TRBV13 TGTGCCAGCAGCTTAAGGCCTGGGTCCCAAGAGACCCAGTACTTC CASSLRPGSQETQYF
. TRBJ2-3 . TRBV10-3 TGTGCCATCCTGGCAGAGCTCACAGATACGCAGTATTTT CAILAELTDTQYF
. TRBJ2-2 . TRBV28 TGTGCCAGCAGTTTTGTCCGACGGTTAAACACCGGGGAGCAGATTTTT CASSFVRRLNTGEQIF
. TRBJ2-7 . TRBV28 TGTGCCAGCAGTTTTAGTTCACCCTCGTACGATGAGCAGTACTTC CASSFSSPSYDEQYF
TRBD1 TRBJ2-3 . TRBV7-8 TGTGCCAGCAGTAGGACAGGGGAACCAACAGATACGCAGTATTTT CASSRTGEPTDTQYF
TRBD1 TRBJ1-5 . TRBV28 TGTGCCAGCAGTTGGCGACAGGGGGCCTATTGCAATCAGCGCCAGCATTTT CASSWRQGAYCNQRQHF
. TRBJ2-2 few TRBV19 TGTGCCAGTAAAGAGGGAGCCGGGGAGCTGTTTTTT CASKEGAGELFF
. TRBJ2-7 few TRBV6-5 TGTGCCAGCAGCGCTGCGGGGCCCGAGCAGTACTTC CASSAAGPEQYF
TRBD2 TRBJ2-2 few TRBV13 TGTGCCAGCAGCTCCCGACTAGCGGGAGACGCGAACACCGGGGAGCTGTTTTTT CASSSRLAGDANTGELFF
. TRBJ2-5 . TRBV7-8 TGTGCCAGCAGCTTAGCGTTCTCCGGCGTAGAGACCCAGTACTTC CASSLAFSGVETQYF
. TRBJ2-3 many TRBV5-4 TGTGCCAGCAGCGACGTCCTATCAGATACGCAGTATTTT CASSDVLSDTQYF
. TRBJ2-6 . TRBV2 TGTGCCAGCAGTGAACCCCCTTGGGGCGGTAGCACTGGGGCCAACGTCCTGACTTTC CASSEPPWGGSTGANVLTF
. TRBJ1-3 . TRBV9 TGTGCCAGCAGCCCCACACCCGGGTTAAACTCTGGAAACACCATATATTTT CASSPTPGLNSGNTIYF
TRBD1 TRBJ1-2 . TRBV13 TGTGCCAGCAGCATGGGGACAGGGAATCAAGTCTACACCTTC CASSMGTGNQVYTF
. TRBJ1-5 few TRBV5-8 TGTGCCAGCAGCTTGCTCCCGGGCCGACACCAGCATTTT CASSLLPGRHQHF
TRBD2 TRBJ2-2 many TRBV9 TGTGCCAGCAGCGTAGCTAGCGGGAGCCCGAACACCGGGGAGCTGTTTTTT CASSVASGSPNTGELFF
. TRBJ2-7 few TRBV20-1 TGCAGTGCTAGTGGCGGGCGCGAGCAGTACTTC CSASGGREQYF
TRBD1 TRBJ2-7 few TRBV6-5 TGTGCCAGCAGGCAACAGGGGTTTGAGTACTTC CASRQQGFEYF
. TRBJ2-1 . TRBV29-1 TGCAGCGTTAAAGATCTTCGGGGGACGAATGAGCAGTTCTTC CSVKDLRGTNEQFF
. TRBJ1-1 . TRBV18 TGTGCCAGCTCACCGCCCGAACAGAGGAAAGCTTTCTTT CASSPPEQRKAFF
. TRBJ2-5 many TRBV7-9 TGTGCCAGCAGCGACGGGACGGCTGCCCAAGAGACCCAGTACTTC CASSDGTAAQETQYF
. TRBJ2-7 once TRBV13 TGTGCCAGCAGCGCGGGCAACAGTCCGAGCCACGAGCAGTACTTC CASSAGNSPSHEQYF
. TRBJ2-3 . TRBV27 TGTGCCAGCAGTTTCTCCCCCCACACAGATACGCAGTATTTT CASSFSPHTDTQYF
. TRBJ1-5 many TRBV28 TGTGCCAGCAGTTTATTGGGCGGGACCTCCGGGGGCAATCAGCCCCAGCATTTT CASSLLGGTSGGNQPQHF
. TRBJ2-2 . TRBV12-3/TRBV12-4 TGTGCCAGCAGTCCGTTGGACGGGGAGCTGTTTTTT CASSPLDGELFF
. TRBJ2-2 many TRBV29-1 TGCAGCGTTGCAGTGAGCTGGGAGCTGTTTTTT CSVAVSWELFF
. TRBJ2-7 many TRBV28 TGTGCCAGCCGGGACACACCTTCGGGGGAGCAGTACTTC CASRDTPSGEQYF
. TRBJ1-5 . TRBV5-1 TGCGCCAGCAGCTTGGCGGGGAAGGGTCAGCCCCAGCATTTT CASSLAGKGQPQHF
. TRBJ1-2 . TRBV12-3/TRBV12-4 TGTGCCAGCAGTTCCGAACCGGGACAAAGACTACACTTC CASSSEPGQRLHF
. TRBJ2-1 . TRBV6-2/TRBV6-3 TGTGCCAGCATCCGACCAGGCTGGTACAATGAGCAGTTCTTC CASIRPGWYNEQFF
TRBD2 TRBJ2-1 . TRBV6-2/TRBV6-3 TGTGCCAGCAGCTTAACTAGGGAGGGATACAATGAGCAGTTCTTC CASSLTREGYNEQFF
. TRBJ2-5 few TRBV29-1 TGCAGCGCCCCTTTCCAAGAGACCCAGTACTTC CSAPFQETQYF
TRBD2 TRBJ2-1 . TRBV7-2 TGTGCCAGCAGCTTTGGCGGACTAGAGTTCGCCTACAATGAGCAGTTCTTC CASSFGGLEFAYNEQFF
. TRBJ2-2 few TRBV7-9 TGTGCCACCTCGGAGGGCCCCGGGGAGCTGTTTTTT CATSEGPGELFF
TRBD1 TRBJ1-2 few TRBV2 TGTGCCAGCACGGACAGGGAAGGCTACACCTTC CASTDREGYTF
TRBD1 TRBJ2-7 . TRBV19 TGTGCCAGTAGCCCGGGACAGAGCAACGAGCAGTACTTC CASSPGQSNEQYF